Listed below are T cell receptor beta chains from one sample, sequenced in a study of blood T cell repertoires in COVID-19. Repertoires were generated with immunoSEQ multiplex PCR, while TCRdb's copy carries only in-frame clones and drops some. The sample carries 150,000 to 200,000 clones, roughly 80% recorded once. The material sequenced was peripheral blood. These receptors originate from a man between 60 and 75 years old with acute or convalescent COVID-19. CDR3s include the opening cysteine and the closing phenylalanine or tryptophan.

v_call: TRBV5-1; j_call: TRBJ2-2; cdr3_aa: CASSLAPSGTANTGELFF
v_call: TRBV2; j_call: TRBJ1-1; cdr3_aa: CASRIRQGILGAFF
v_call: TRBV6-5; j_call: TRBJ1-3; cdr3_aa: CASSPGEGAGNTIYF
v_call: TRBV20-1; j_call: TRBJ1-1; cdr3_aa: CSASPDSYTEAFF
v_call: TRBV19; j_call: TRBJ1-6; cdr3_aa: CASKFGRGQYNSPLHF
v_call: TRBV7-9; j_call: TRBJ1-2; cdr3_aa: CASSQAPGGGTSGYTF
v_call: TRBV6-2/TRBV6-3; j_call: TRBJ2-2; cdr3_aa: CASSPWTGGGASTGELFF
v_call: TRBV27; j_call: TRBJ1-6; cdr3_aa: CASSSGDRGNSPLHF
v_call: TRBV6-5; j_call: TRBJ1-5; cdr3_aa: CASSPTGGHQPQHF
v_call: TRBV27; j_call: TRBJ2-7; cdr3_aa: CASSLSSGVLFYEQYF
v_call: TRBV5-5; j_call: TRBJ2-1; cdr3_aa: CASSLGAGSYNEQFF
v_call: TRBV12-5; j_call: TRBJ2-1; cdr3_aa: CASGGWTSGLLYNEQFF
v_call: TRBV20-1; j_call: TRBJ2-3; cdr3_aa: CSASVGQSTDTQYF
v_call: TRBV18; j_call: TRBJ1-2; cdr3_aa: CASSPRQPSNYGYTF
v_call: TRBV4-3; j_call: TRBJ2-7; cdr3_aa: CASSQTDRGEQYF
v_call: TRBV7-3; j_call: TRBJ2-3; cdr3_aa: CASSSRGGRTDTQYF
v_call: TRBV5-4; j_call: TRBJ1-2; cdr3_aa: CASTYKVGTGGGYGYTF
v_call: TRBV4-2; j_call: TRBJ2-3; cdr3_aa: CASSQDRAGDTQYF
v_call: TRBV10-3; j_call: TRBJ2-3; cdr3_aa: CAISESEDTQYF
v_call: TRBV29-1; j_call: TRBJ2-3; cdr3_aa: CSVAGGQVYTDTQYF
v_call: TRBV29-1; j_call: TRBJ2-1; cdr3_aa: CSVPGQSHYNEQFF
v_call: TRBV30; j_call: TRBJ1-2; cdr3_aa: CAWSVSSGGYTF
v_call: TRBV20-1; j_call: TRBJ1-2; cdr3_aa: CSASRAGRINGYTF
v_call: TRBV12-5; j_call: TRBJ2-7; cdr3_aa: CASGLVLGQGRGEQYF
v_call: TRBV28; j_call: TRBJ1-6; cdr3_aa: CASSPPQRRPLHF
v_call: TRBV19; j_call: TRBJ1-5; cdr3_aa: CASSIRRDSFQPQHF
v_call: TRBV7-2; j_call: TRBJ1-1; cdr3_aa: CASSLVRTGSEAFF
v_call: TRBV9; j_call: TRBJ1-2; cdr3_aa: CASSVHPGDGGYTF
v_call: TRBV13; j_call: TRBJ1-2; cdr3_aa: CASSLRGQGRGYTF
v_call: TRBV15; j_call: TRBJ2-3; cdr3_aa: CATSRGDRATDTQYF
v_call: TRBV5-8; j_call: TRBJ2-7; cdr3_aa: CASSLGQGHSYEQYF
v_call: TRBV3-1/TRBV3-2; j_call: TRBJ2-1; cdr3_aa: CASSLQLTSSYNEQFF
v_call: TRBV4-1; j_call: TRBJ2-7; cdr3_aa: CASSLDRVYEQYF
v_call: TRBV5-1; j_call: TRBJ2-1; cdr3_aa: CASSQDPSGGAEQFF
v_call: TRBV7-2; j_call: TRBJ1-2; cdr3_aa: CASSPGQEGRYGYTF
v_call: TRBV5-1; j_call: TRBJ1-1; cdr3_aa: CASSLTGPTTNTEAFF
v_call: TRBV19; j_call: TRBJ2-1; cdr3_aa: CASSIDSGTYNEQFF
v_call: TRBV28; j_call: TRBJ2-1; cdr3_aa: CASSPRDYNEQFF
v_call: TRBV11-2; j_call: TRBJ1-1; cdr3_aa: CASSSGQNLIMNTEAFF
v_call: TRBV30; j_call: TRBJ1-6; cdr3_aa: CAWTMGAGYSPLHF
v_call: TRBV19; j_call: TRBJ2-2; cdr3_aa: CASSIGWGTELFF
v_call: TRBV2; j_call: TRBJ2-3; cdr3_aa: CASRTSGRNLDTQYF
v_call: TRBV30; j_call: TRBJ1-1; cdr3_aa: CAWSVSARNTEAFF
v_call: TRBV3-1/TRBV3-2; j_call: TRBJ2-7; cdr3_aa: CASSQDGGQAAYEQYF
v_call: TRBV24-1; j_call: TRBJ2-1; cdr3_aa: CATSDGGTARPNEQFF
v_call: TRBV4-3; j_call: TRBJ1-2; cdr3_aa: CASSQKTGEGANYGYTF
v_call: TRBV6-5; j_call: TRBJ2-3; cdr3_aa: CASTLQGSTDTQYF
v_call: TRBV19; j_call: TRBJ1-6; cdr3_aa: CASSHQLRQGESAGSPLHF
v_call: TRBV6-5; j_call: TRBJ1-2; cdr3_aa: CASSYSGTGGYGYTF
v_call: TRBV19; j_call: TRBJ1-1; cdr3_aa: CASSPRQGAVDTEAFF
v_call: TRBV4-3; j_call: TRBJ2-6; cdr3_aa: CASSQDLRGSGANVLTF
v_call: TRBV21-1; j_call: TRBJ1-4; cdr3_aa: CAIPGKAGSTNEKLFF
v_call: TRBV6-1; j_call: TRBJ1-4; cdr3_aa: CASSELAKEKLFF
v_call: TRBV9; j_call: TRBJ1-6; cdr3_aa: CASSVQGAKNSPLHF
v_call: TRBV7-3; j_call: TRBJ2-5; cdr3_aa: CASSSGTSLPETQYF
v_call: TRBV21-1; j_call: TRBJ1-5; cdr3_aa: CASSKVDRVGGNQPQHF
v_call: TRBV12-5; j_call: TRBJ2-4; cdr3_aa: CASGVGQNLNIQYF
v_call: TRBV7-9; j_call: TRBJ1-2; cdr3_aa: CASSLDPGNYGYTF
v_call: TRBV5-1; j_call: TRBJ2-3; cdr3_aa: CASSSPLGAGGPGTDTQYF
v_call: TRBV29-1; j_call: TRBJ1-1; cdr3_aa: CSVEVTFNTEAFF